A selection of T cell receptor beta chains follows, all from one sample in a study of cytomegalovirus exposure and HLA in healthy donors. Sequencing used immunoSEQ multiplex PCR; TCRdb keeps in-frame clones, though not all of them. Here the sample spans about 190,000 clones, about 81% being singletons. Input material: PBMCs. These receptors all come from a woman aged 18 to 35 in good health and CMV-seronegative. The CDR3 runs from the conserved cysteine through the conserved F or W. Some rows have no size entry. The others give once, few or many, or a class for an expanded clone.

TRBV5-1,17,TRBJ1-1,-,CASSLGGQGSLNTEAFF
TRBV5-6,14,TRBJ1-5,-,CASSRRSRNQPQHF
TRBV6-5,11,TRBJ1-1,few,CASSYGGRAFF
TRBV20-1,10,TRBJ1-1,-,CSALTGGAFF
TRBV5-1,16,TRBJ2-2,-,CASSLSGTENTGELFF
TRBV5-1,20,TRBJ1-3,-,CASSSGRTGTTGATGNTIYF
TRBV19,15,TRBJ2-1,-,CASSIIGTEYNEQFF
TRBV5-1,13,TRBJ2-7,-,CASSFQAGHEQYF
TRBV4-1,20,TRBJ2-3,-,CASSQVRRGEAKTDTDTQYF
TRBV5-1,14,TRBJ1-4,-,CASSPGQAPEKLFF
TRBV19,13,TRBJ2-2,-,CASRAERTGELFF
TRBV27,13,TRBJ2-7,-,CASRPQGSYEQYF
TRBV29-1,15,TRBJ1-1,-,CSVILGGYLNTEAFF
TRBV29-1,14,TRBJ1-2,few,CSVEDKVEVHGYTF
TRBV5-6,17,-,-,CASSLAVSGGLGYEQYF
TRBV19,14,TRBJ1-2,-,CASSIRPGANGYTF
TRBV19,13,TRBJ2-3,-,CASSVTSTDTQYF
TRBV10-2,14,TRBJ2-7,-,CASGMDRAGYEQYF
TRBV11-1,15,TRBJ2-1,few,CASSLNGGLVNEQFF
TRBV13,12,TRBJ1-3,-,CASSYRFGTIYF
TRBV27,14,TRBJ2-7,-,CASSHPGQAYEQHF
TRBV19,14,TRBJ1-3,-,CASSIPFSGNTIYF
TRBV2,13,TRBJ1-5,once,CASTGPSGQPQHF
TRBV30,11,TRBJ2-5,-,CAWSVLETQYF
TRBV5-1,15,TRBJ2-3,-,CASSLVPTLTDTQYF
TRBV10-3,14,TRBJ2-1,few,CAIRAGDRNNEQFF
TRBV9,16,TRBJ2-5,-,CASSGMKGQSPETQYF
TRBV7-8,16,TRBJ2-7,-,CASSLRRTPSSYEQYF
TRBV5-1,15,TRBJ2-5,-,CASKRTSGGEETQYF
TRBV2,13,TRBJ2-3,-,CARIGHNTDTQYF
TRBV29-1,18,TRBJ2-3,-,CSVVPGAGGEVSTDTQYF
TRBV10-1,15,TRBJ1-4,-,CASGQNGATNEKLFF
TRBV25-1,16,TRBJ2-3,-,CASSEWISGSTDTQYF
TRBV12-2,14,TRBJ2-3,-,CAPTGTGSTDTQYF
TRBV28,13,TRBJ1-2,-,CASIEGGARGHTF
TRBV19,11,TRBJ1-4,-,CASRTGEKLFF
TRBV29-1,16,TRBJ2-1,-,CSPRGPGLAGYNEQFF
TRBV5-1,18,TRBJ1-1,-,CASRGQGVRTPTNTEAFF
TRBV2,16,TRBJ2-4,-,CASRPGLAGYKNIQYF
TRBV10-3,15,TRBJ2-5,once,CAISESKGEGWTQYF
TRBV28,19,TRBJ2-6,-,CASRKGFGTGLSGANVLTF
TRBV6-1,17,TRBJ2-3,once,CASSEASLRGYTDTQYF
TRBV15,13,TRBJ1-2,-,CATSQDRIYGYTF
TRBV25-1,16,TRBJ1-3,-,CASSDRQGATGNTIYF
TRBV29-1,13,TRBJ2-2,-,CSVVVESTGELFF
TRBV28,16,TRBJ2-2,-,CASSTPGQGFTGELFF
TRBV6-4,13,TRBJ1-1,-,CASSGLPNTEAFF
TRBV15,16,TRBJ2-2,-,CATRTLAGPHTGELFF
TRBV5-6,15,TRBJ1-5,few,CASSLQGLWNQPQHF
TRBV19,15,TRBJ2-7,-,CASSRLAGDRYEQYF
TRBV20-1,11,TRBJ1-1,-,CSARDSGEAFF
TRBV13,12,TRBJ2-1,-,CASSSGGSEQFF